This is a list of T cell receptor beta chains from one sample in a study of breast tumors, draining lymph nodes, adjacent tissues. TCRdb recomputed calls from the multiplex PCR reads with MiXCR, one row per CDR3 protein. The sample includes 130,000 or so distinct CDR3 sequences, approximately 20% of them seen just once. Sequenced: axillary lymph node tissue. The receptor set was obtained from a female donor with breast cancer. Some clones in this sample may be carry-over from other donors' samples. CDR3s include the opening cysteine and the closing phenylalanine or tryptophan. Each record gives: CDR3 protein, CDR3 DNA, clone size, D gene, J gene, V gene. D genes are given only for firm matches. Where a row states a size, it is once, few, many or the class of an expanded clone; other rows omit it.

CDR3: CASSFGAGDTQYF
DNA: TGTGCCAGCAGCTTTGGCGCTGGAGATACGCAGTATTTT
size: many
D: NA
J: TRBJ2-3
V: TRBV7-9

CDR3: CASSAQTGGETQYF
DNA: TGTGCCAGCAGCGCCCAGACAGGGGGGGAGACCCAGTACTTC
size: many
D: TRBD1
J: TRBJ2-5
V: TRBV11-2

CDR3: CSVVWDGANVLTF
DNA: TGCAGCGTTGTGTGGGATGGGGCCAACGTCCTGACTTTC
size: many
D: NA
J: TRBJ2-6
V: TRBV29-1

CDR3: CASSLWTSSYEQYF
DNA: TGTGCCAGCAGCCTTTGGACTAGCTCCTACGAGCAGTACTTC
size: many
D: TRBD2
J: TRBJ2-7
V: TRBV7-2

CDR3: CSARYQGSYEQYF
DNA: TGCAGTGCTAGATACCAGGGCAGCTACGAGCAGTACTTC
size: NA
D: NA
J: TRBJ2-7
V: TRBV20-1

CDR3: CATSAQHSNQPQHF
DNA: TGTGCCACCAGTGCCCAGCATAGCAATCAGCCCCAGCATTTT
size: many
D: NA
J: TRBJ1-5
V: TRBV24-1

CDR3: CASSQAPGRGTGELFF
DNA: TGTGCCAGCAGCCAAGCACCAGGGCGAGGCACCGGGGAGCTGTTTTTT
size: many
D: NA
J: TRBJ2-2
V: TRBV14

CDR3: CSVDTSTYNEQFF
DNA: TGCAGCGTGGACACTAGTACCTACAATGAGCAGTTCTTC
size: many
D: NA
J: TRBJ2-1
V: TRBV29-1

CDR3: CASSERVRGSGANVLTF
DNA: TGTGCCAGCAGTGAAAGGGTCAGAGGCTCTGGGGCCAACGTCCTGACTTTC
size: NA
D: NA
J: TRBJ2-6
V: TRBV6-1

CDR3: CASSPRTSGVRTDAQYF
DNA: TGTGCCAGCAGCCCCCGGACTAGTGGAGTTCGCACAGATGCGCAGTATTTT
size: NA
D: TRBD2
J: TRBJ2-3
V: TRBV7-2

CDR3: CASSPGGPHYNEQFF
DNA: TGTGCCAGCAGCCCTGGGGGACCCCATTACAATGAGCAGTTCTTC
size: few
D: NA
J: TRBJ2-1
V: TRBV5-4

CDR3: CASSSTWSSYNEQFF
DNA: TGTGCCAGCAGCTCCACGTGGAGCTCCTACAATGAGCAGTTCTTC
size: many
D: NA
J: TRBJ2-1
V: TRBV7-9

CDR3: CASSLGVGSTPLHF
DNA: TGTGCCAGCAGCTTGGGGGTTGGGTCGACACCCCTCCACTTT
size: many
D: NA
J: TRBJ1-6
V: TRBV11-2

CDR3: CASSPQGQETQYF
DNA: TGTGCCAGCTCACCACAGGGCCAAGAGACCCAGTACTTC
size: many
D: NA
J: TRBJ2-5
V: TRBV18

CDR3: CASSTWGGNYGYTF
DNA: TGTGCCAGCAGCACCTGGGGGGGCAACTATGGCTACACCTTC
size: few
D: NA
J: TRBJ1-2
V: TRBV7-9

CDR3: CASSEGGVVGYTF
DNA: TGTGCCAGCAGTGAAGGGGGGGTAGTTGGCTACACCTTC
size: many
D: NA
J: TRBJ1-2
V: TRBV6-1

CDR3: CSAHSANEQYF
DNA: TGCAGTGCCCACTCAGCGAACGAGCAGTACTTC
size: many
D: NA
J: TRBJ2-7
V: TRBV20-1

CDR3: CASSLEVVGGYGYTF
DNA: TGTGCCAGCAGCTTAGAGGTTGTGGGGGGCTATGGCTACACCTTC
size: many
D: NA
J: TRBJ1-2
V: TRBV7-9

CDR3: CASSPRLGTSGSYNEQFF
DNA: TGTGCCAGCAGCCCTCGATTGGGGACTAGCGGCTCCTACAATGAGCAGTTCTTC
size: many
D: TRBD2
J: TRBJ2-1
V: TRBV7-9

CDR3: CASAPAGVADTQYF
DNA: TGTGCCAGCGCACCAGCGGGAGTGGCCGATACGCAGTATTTT
size: many
D: TRBD2
J: TRBJ2-3
V: TRBV12-3/TRBV12-4

CDR3: CASSLTHTQYF
DNA: TGTGCCAGCAGTTTAACACATACGCAGTATTTT
size: many
D: NA
J: TRBJ2-3
V: TRBV12-3/TRBV12-4

CDR3: CSANPSGLYNEQFF
DNA: TGCAGTGCTAACCCTTCGGGACTCTACAATGAGCAGTTCTTC
size: many
D: NA
J: TRBJ2-1
V: TRBV20-1

CDR3: CASSLSLSSGRANQETQYF
DNA: TGTGCCAGCAGTTTAAGCCTGTCTAGCGGGAGGGCTAACCAAGAGACCCAGTACTTC
size: many
D: TRBD2
J: TRBJ2-5
V: TRBV28

CDR3: CASSPGLASDTQYF
DNA: TGTGCCAGCAGCCCGGGACTAGCGTCAGATACGCAGTATTTT
size: many
D: TRBD2
J: TRBJ2-3
V: TRBV7-2

CDR3: CASSPGVGLGYTF
DNA: TGTGCCAGCAGCCCAGGGGTGGGCTTGGGCTACACCTTC
size: many
D: NA
J: TRBJ1-2
V: TRBV7-6

CDR3: CASSSQPTDTQYF
DNA: TGTGCCAGCAGCTCCCAACCCACAGATACGCAGTATTTT
size: many
D: NA
J: TRBJ2-3
V: TRBV7-9

CDR3: CSARGTSGRTDTQYF
DNA: TGCAGTGCTAGGGGGACTAGCGGGAGAACAGATACGCAGTATTTT
size: NA
D: TRBD2
J: TRBJ2-3
V: TRBV20-1

CDR3: CASSELLGGFNPPQHF
DNA: TGTGCCAGCAGTGAACTTCTGGGGGGGTTCAATCCGCCCCAGCATTTT
size: NA
D: NA
J: TRBJ1-5
V: TRBV2